A selection of T cell receptor beta chains follows, all from one sample in a study of human T cells and chemical hapten exposure. MiXCR was run by TCRdb on the RACE reads, yielding one entry per CDR3 protein. This table has about 350,000 distinct CDR3 sequences, 4.5% to 5.5% appearing once. Sequencing was performed on whole blood, taken in connection with sensitization to the hapten diphenylcyclopropenone (DPC). The receptors shown here come from a woman under 30 with alopecia areata. Some clones in this sample may be carry-over from other donors' samples. CDR3s include the opening cysteine and the closing phenylalanine or tryptophan. A D gene is named only where the DNA matches it firmly. Part of the rows lack a size; the others show once, few, many or a class for expanded clones.

clone size: few
V gene: TRBV6-6
D gene: -
J gene: TRBJ1-2
CDR3 DNA: TGTGCCAGCAGTTACGAGCAGGGCTCTCGCTATGGCTACACCTTC
CDR3 protein: CASSYEQGSRYGYTF

clone size: few
V gene: TRBV5-1
D gene: -
J gene: TRBJ2-3
CDR3 DNA: TGCGCCAGCAGCTTGTTTTCGGGAGATACGCAGTATTTT
CDR3 protein: CASSLFSGDTQYF

clone size: -
V gene: TRBV2
D gene: -
J gene: TRBJ1-1
CDR3 DNA: TGTGCCAGCAGTGAAGCGGCACTCCCGAACACTGAAGCTTTCTTT
CDR3 protein: CASSEAALPNTEAFF

clone size: -
V gene: TRBV7-2
D gene: TRBD1
J gene: TRBJ1-2
CDR3 DNA: TGTGCCAGCAGCTCGACAGGGAAGCTAGGCTACACCTTC
CDR3 protein: CASSSTGKLGYTF

clone size: few
V gene: TRBV20-1
D gene: TRBD2
J gene: TRBJ2-1
CDR3 DNA: TGCAGTGCTAATAGCGGGGGGTTCGATGAGCAGTTCTTC
CDR3 protein: CSANSGGFDEQFF

clone size: many
V gene: TRBV13
D gene: TRBD1
J gene: TRBJ1-6
CDR3 DNA: TGTGCCAGCAGCGACATCCTTCCAGGGGGGAATTCACCCCTCCACTTT
CDR3 protein: CASSDILPGGNSPLHF

clone size: -
V gene: TRBV7-9
D gene: -
J gene: TRBJ1-2
CDR3 DNA: TGTGCCAGCAGCTTAGGATCCAGGAACTATGGCTACACCTTC
CDR3 protein: CASSLGSRNYGYTF

clone size: many
V gene: TRBV7-2
D gene: -
J gene: TRBJ2-3
CDR3 DNA: TGTGCCAGCAGTTCCAGGGAGACGCAGTATTTT
CDR3 protein: CASSSRETQYF

clone size: many
V gene: TRBV7-2
D gene: -
J gene: TRBJ2-3
CDR3 DNA: TGTGCCAGCAGCTTCAAAGATACGCAGTATTTT
CDR3 protein: CASSFKDTQYF

clone size: -
V gene: TRBV27
D gene: -
J gene: TRBJ2-7
CDR3 DNA: TGTGCCAGCAGCTATGAGGGGGGCTACGAGCAGTACTTC
CDR3 protein: CASSYEGGYEQYF

clone size: many
V gene: TRBV10-3
D gene: TRBD1
J gene: TRBJ1-2
CDR3 DNA: TGTGCCATCAGCCGGGACAGGGAGGTTCGTGGCTACACCTTC
CDR3 protein: CAISRDREVRGYTF

clone size: many
V gene: TRBV18
D gene: -
J gene: TRBJ1-2
CDR3 DNA: TGTGCCAGCTCAGAGGAAATCTATGGCTACACCTTC
CDR3 protein: CASSEEIYGYTF

clone size: -
V gene: TRBV19
D gene: -
J gene: TRBJ1-4
CDR3 DNA: TGTGCCAGTGGAGTTGCAACTAATGAAAAACTGTTTTTT
CDR3 protein: CASGVATNEKLFF

clone size: few
V gene: TRBV7-9
D gene: -
J gene: TRBJ1-1
CDR3 DNA: TGTGCCAGCAGATTAAGGGCCGGCGGCCACACTGAAGCTTTCTTT
CDR3 protein: CASRLRAGGHTEAFF

clone size: many
V gene: TRBV28
D gene: TRBD1
J gene: TRBJ1-2
CDR3 DNA: TGTGCCAGCAGTCCCGACAGGGCGGGCGCCAACTATGGCTACACCTTC
CDR3 protein: CASSPDRAGANYGYTF

clone size: many
V gene: TRBV6-5
D gene: TRBD2
J gene: TRBJ2-5
CDR3 DNA: TGTGCCAGCAGGGACGCTAGCGGGGCCCCGGCAAAGACCCAGTACTTC
CDR3 protein: CASRDASGAPAKTQYF

clone size: -
V gene: TRBV6-2/TRBV6-3
D gene: -
J gene: TRBJ1-1
CDR3 DNA: TGTGCCACCGCGTTCCACAGCACTGAAGCTTTCTTT
CDR3 protein: CATAFHSTEAFF